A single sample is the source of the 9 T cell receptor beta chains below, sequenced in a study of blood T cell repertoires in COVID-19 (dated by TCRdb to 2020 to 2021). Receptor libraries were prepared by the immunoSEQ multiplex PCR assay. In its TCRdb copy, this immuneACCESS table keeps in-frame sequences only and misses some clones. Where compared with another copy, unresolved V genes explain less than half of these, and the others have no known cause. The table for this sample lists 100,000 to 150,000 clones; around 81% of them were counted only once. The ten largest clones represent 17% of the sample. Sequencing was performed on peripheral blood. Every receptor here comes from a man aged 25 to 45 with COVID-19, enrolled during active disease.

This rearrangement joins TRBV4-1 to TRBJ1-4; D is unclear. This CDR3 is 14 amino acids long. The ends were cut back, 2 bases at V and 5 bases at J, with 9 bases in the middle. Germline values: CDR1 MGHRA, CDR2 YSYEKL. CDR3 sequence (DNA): TGCGCCAGCAGCCAACTCCTCTTAAATGAAAAACTGTTTTTT. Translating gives CASSQLLLNEKLFF.

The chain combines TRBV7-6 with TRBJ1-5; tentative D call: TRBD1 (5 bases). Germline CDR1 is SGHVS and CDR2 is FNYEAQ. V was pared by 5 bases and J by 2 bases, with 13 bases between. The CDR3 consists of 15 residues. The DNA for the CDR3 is TGTGCCAGCAGCCAAGAATGGGGGGGCAATCAGCCCCAGCATTTT. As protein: CASSQEWGGNQPQHF.

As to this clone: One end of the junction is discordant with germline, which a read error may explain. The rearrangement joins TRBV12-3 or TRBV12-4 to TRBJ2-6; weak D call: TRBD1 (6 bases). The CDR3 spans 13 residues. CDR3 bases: TGTGCCAGCAGTTTATCAGGGGTCAACGTCCTGACTTTC. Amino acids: CASSLSGVNVLTF.

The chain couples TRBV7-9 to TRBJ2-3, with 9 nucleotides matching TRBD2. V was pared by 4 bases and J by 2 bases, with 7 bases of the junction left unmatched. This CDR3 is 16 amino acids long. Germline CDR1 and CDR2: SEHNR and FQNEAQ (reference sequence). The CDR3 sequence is CASSWSPSGDTDTQYF. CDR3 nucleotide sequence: TGTGCCAGCAGCTGGTCGCCTAGCGGGGACACAGATACGCAGTATTTT. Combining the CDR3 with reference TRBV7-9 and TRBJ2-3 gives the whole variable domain DTGVSQNPRHKITKRGQNVTFRCDPISEHNRLYWYRQTLGQGPEFLTYFQNEAQLEKSRLLSDRFSAERPKGSFSTLEIQRTEQGDSAMYLCASSWSPSGDTDTQYFGPGTRLTVL.

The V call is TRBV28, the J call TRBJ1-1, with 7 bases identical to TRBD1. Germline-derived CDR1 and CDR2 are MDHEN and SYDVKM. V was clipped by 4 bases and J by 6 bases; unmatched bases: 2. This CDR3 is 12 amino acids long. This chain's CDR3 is CASSYGTAEAFF. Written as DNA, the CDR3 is TGTGCCAGCAGTTATGGGACAGCTGAAGCTTTCTTT. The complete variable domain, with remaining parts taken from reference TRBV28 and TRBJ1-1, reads DVKVTQSSRYLVKRTGEKVFLECVQDMDHENMFWYRQDPGLGLRLIYFSYDVKMKEKGDIPEGYSVSREKKERFSLILESASTNQTSMYLCASSYGTAEAFFGQGTRLTVV.

CDR3 amino acids: CAWSPVLGGNSPLHF. The CDR3 DNA follows: TGTGCCTGGAGTCCGGTTTTGGGGGGGAATTCACCCCTCCACTTT. V usage is TRBV30 and J usage is TRBJ1-6; the D gene is possibly TRBD1 (5 bases). The germline V gene has CDR1 GTSNPN and CDR2 SVGIG (reference sequence). V was cut by 2 bases and J by 7 bases, with 15 bases left in between. The CDR3 contains 15 residues.

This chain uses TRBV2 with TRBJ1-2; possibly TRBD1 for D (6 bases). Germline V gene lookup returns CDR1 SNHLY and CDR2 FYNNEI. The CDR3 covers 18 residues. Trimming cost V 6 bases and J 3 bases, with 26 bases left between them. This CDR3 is CASRGTPTSDRKHYGYTF. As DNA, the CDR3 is TGTGCCAGCAGAGGAACCCCCACTAGCGACAGGAAACACTATGGCTACACCTTC.

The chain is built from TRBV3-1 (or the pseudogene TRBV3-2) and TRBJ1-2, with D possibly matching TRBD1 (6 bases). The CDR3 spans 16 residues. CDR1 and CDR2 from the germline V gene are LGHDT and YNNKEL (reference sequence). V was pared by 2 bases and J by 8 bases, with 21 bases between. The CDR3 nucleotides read TGTGCCAGCAGCCAACTCAACAGCTGGACAGATAGAGGCTACACCTTC. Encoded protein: CASSQLNSWTDRGYTF.

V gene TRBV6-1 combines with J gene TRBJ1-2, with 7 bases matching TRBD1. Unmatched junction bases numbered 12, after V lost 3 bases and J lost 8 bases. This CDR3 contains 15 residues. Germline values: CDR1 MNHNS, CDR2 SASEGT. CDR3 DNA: TGTGCCAGCAGTGACCAGGCAGGGGGTTTTTCCGGCTACACCTTC. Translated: CASSDQAGGFSGYTF.